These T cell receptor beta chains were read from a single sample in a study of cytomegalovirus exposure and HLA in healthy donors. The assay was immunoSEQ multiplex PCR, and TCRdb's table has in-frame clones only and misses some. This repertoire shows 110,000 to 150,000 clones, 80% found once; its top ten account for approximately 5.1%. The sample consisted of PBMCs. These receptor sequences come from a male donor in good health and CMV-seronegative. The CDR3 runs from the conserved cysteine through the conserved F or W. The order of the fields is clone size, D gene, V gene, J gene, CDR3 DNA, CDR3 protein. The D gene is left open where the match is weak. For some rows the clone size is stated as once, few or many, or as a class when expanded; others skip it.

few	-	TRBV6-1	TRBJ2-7	TGTGCCAGCAGTCCACGTGGACAATCCTACGAGCAGTACTTC	CASSPRGQSYEQYF
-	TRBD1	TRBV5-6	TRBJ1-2	TGTGCCAGCAGCTTGGGGGACAGGGTCTATGGCTACACCTTC	CASSLGDRVYGYTF
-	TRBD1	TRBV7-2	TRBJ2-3	TGTGCCAGCAGCCGACAGGGGACTCTCACAGATACGCAGTATTTT	CASSRQGTLTDTQYF
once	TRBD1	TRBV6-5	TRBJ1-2	TGTGCCAGCAGTTTCGTGCGGGACAGGGTTTTCTCTGGCTACACCTTC	CASSFVRDRVFSGYTF
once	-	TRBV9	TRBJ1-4	TGTGCCAGCAGCGGACAGCCCGAAAAACTGTTTTTT	CASSGQPEKLFF
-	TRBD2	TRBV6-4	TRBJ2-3	TGTGCCAGCAGTGACTCAAGCGGGGGCACAGATACGCAGTATTTT	CASSDSSGGTDTQYF
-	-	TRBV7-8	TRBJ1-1	TGTGCCAGCAGCTTAGGCTGGCAGGCCATGAACACTGAAGCTTTCTTT	CASSLGWQAMNTEAFF
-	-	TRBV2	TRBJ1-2	TGTGCCAGCTTGGAGGATAACTATGGCTACACCTTC	CASLEDNYGYTF
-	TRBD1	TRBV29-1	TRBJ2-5	TGCAGCGTTATGACAGGGGACCAAGAGACCCAGTACTTC	CSVMTGDQETQYF
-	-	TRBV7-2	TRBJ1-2	TGTGCCAGCAGCCCGTCAGCCCTCGAGGGCTTTGGCTACACCTTC	CASSPSALEGFGYTF
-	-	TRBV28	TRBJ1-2	TGTGCCAGCACGGACACAGATGGCTACACCTTC	CASTDTDGYTF
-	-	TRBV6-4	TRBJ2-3	TGTGCCAGCAGTGACGTCCGGGGAAATACGCAGTATTTT	CASSDVRGNTQYF
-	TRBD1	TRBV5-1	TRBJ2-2	TGCGCCAGCAGCTCATGGACAGGGGACAACACCGGGGAGCTGTTTTTT	CASSSWTGDNTGELFF
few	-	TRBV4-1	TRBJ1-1	TGCGCCAGCAGCCAAGAAGGACTGGGGGCAGCTTTCTTT	CASSQEGLGAAFF
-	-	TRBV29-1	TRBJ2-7	TGCAGCGTTGAACGGGGGGCGGACGAGCAGTACTTC	CSVERGADEQYF
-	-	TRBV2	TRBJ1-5	TGTGCCAGCAGCCAAGCGTTGGGCAATCAGCCCCAGCATTTT	CASSQALGNQPQHF
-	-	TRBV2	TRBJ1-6	TGTGCCAGCGAAGGGGCCCGATCACCCCTCCACTTT	CASEGARSPLHF
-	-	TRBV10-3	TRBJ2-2	TGTGCCATCAGTGAGTCTACTGAGTACACCGGGGAGCTGTTTTTT	CAISESTEYTGELFF
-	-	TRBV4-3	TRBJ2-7	TGCGCCAGCAGCCAAGTCCAGGAATCCTACGAGCAGTACTTC	CASSQVQESYEQYF
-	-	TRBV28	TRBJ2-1	TGTGCCAGCACCCGCCTCGGCGGGGTTTACAATGAGCAGTTCTTC	CASTRLGGVYNEQFF
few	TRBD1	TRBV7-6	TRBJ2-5	TGTGCCAGCAGCCTTTTCTCAGGGGGTCAAGAGACCCAGTACTTC	CASSLFSGGQETQYF
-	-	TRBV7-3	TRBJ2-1	TGTGCCAGCAGCTTACCGGCCGACAGTGAGCAGTTCTTC	CASSLPADSEQFF
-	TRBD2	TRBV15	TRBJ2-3	TGTGCCACCAGCATGCTAGCGGGCCAGAGCACAGATACGCAGTATTTT	CATSMLAGQSTDTQYF
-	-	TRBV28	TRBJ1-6	TGTGCCAGCAGCGGCAGAGGAGGCCTCTATAATTCACCCCTCCACTTT	CASSGRGGLYNSPLHF
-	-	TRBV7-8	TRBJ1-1	TGTGCCAGCAGCTTAGCGGCGGAGATGATTACTGAAGCTTTCTTT	CASSLAAEMITEAFF
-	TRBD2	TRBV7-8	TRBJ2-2	TGTGCCAGCAGCTTAGCCAGCGGGGCTAACACCGGGGAGCTGTTTTTT	CASSLASGANTGELFF
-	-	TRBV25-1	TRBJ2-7	TGTGCCAGCAGTCCCCCCGGGGACATCACCTACGAGCAGTACTTC	CASSPPGDITYEQYF
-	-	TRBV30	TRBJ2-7	TGTGCCTCGGACAGCTACGAGCAGTACTTC	CASDSYEQYF
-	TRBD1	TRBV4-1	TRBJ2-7	TGCGCCAGCAGCCAGGAAGGACAGGGTCAAGGCGAGCAGTACTTC	CASSQEGQGQGEQYF
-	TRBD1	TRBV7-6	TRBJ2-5	TGTGCCAGCAGCCTGGGACAGGAAGAGACCCAGTACTTC	CASSLGQEETQYF
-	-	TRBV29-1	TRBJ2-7	TGCAGCGTTGAGATGCAGGGCCTAGGAGACGAGCAGTACTTC	CSVEMQGLGDEQYF
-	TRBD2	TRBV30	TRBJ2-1	TGTGCCTGGAGTGTAATGGTAGCGGGGGGTACGAATGAGCAGTTCTTC	CAWSVMVAGGTNEQFF
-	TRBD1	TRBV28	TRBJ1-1	TGTGCCAGCAAACTCCCCGGTGACAGGGCGCCGACTGAAGCTTTCTTT	CASKLPGDRAPTEAFF
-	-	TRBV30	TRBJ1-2	TGTGCCTGGAGACACATCACTAACTATGGCTACACCTTC	CAWRHITNYGYTF
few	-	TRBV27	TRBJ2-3	TGTGCCAGCAGTGCGGGTATAGGGGATACGCAGTATTTT	CASSAGIGDTQYF
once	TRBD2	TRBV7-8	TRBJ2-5	TGTGCCACCCGGACTAGCGGGGAAGAGACCCAGTACTTC	CATRTSGEETQYF
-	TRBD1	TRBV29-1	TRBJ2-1	TGCAGCAGTTCGATAAAGGGGGCTGAGCAGTTCTTC	CSSSIKGAEQFF
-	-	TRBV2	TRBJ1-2	TGTGCCAGCAGTGCTAAGACAGGAGGCGATAACTATGGCTACACCTTC	CASSAKTGGDNYGYTF
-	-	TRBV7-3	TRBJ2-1	TGTGCCAGCAGCCCCACGGGCGGGGCCGGATACAATGAGCAGTTCTTC	CASSPTGGAGYNEQFF
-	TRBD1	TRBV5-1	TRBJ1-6	TGCGCCAGCAGCCCGGGACAGGGAAATTCACCCCTCCACTTT	CASSPGQGNSPLHF
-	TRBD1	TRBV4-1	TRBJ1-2	TGCGCCAGCAGCCAGTCCAACAGGGGCTATGGCTACACCTTC	CASSQSNRGYGYTF